Following are 5 T cell receptor beta chains from one sample sequenced in a study of blood T cell repertoires in COVID-19. The protocol was immunoSEQ multiplex PCR, while the TCRdb copy is restricted to in-frame clones and leaves out a portion. The data hold a few hundred thousand clones, with 88% observed a single time. Source material: peripheral blood. The source is a human donor in a cohort sampled during active COVID-19.

This chain uses TRBV7-3 with TRBJ2-5, with 9 bases that match TRBD1. The germline V gene has CDR1 SGHTA and CDR2 FQGTGA. The CDR3 is 15 amino acids. V lost 5 bases to trimming and J lost 5 bases; unmatched junction nucleotides: 9. CDR3 sequence (DNA): TGTGCCAGCAGCATTCCCGGGACAGGGAGCGAGACCCAGTACTTC. This codes for CASSIPGTGSETQYF.

The V gene is TRBV20-1, the J gene TRBJ1-2, with 8 bases fitting TRBD1. Trimming at V came to 3 bases and at J to 5 bases, leaving 2 bases not matched to a gene. The CDR3 sequence is 12 residues long. Germline values: CDR1 DFQATT, CDR2 SNEGSKA (reference sequence). This chain's CDR3 is CSASGTGYGYTF. The CDR3 bases are TGCAGTGCTAGTGGGACAGGTTATGGCTACACCTTC.

The chain has TRBV10-1 and TRBJ2-7; TRBD1 aligns across 11 bases. This CDR3 comprises 15 residues. Germline trimming cut 4 bases from V and 2 bases from J; bases unmatched to any gene: 4. Germline CDR1 is WNHNN and CDR2 is SYGVQD (reference sequence). The CDR3 reads CASSVGQGDTYEQYF. In DNA form, the CDR3 reads TGCGCCAGCAGTGTGGGACAGGGGGATACCTACGAGCAGTACTTC.

The V call is TRBV7-2, the J call TRBJ1-5; D possibly corresponds to TRBD1 (5 bases). The V and J ends lost 3 bases and 2 bases respectively, with 11 bases between them. In germline, CDR1 is SGHTA, CDR2 FQGNSA. The CDR3 covers 15 residues. CDR3 coding DNA: TGTGCCAGCAGCTTCAATGGGGCCGGCAATCAGCCCCAGCATTTT. Amino acid sequence: CASSFNGAGNQPQHF. Full variable domain (outside the CDR3, taken from reference TRBV7-2 and TRBJ1-5): GAGVSQSPSNKVTEKGKDVELRCDPISGHTALYWYRQSLGQGLEFLIYFQGNSAPDKSGLPSDRFSAERTGGSVSTLTIQRTQQEDSAVYLCASSFNGAGNQPQHFGDGTRLSIL.

The chain links TRBV12-3 or TRBV12-4 to TRBJ1-1; D is unclear. CDR3 length: 13 residues. V lost 1 base and J lost 0, with 3 bases in between. The CDR3 here is CASSLVLNTEAFF. The CDR3 DNA reads as TGTGCCAGCAGTTTAGTCTTGAACACTGAAGCTTTCTTT.